This T cell receptor (beta chain) was obtained from a study of Graves' ophthalmopathy and Graves' hyperthyroidism. Study as a whole: Hyperthyroidism was classified as stable if no ophthalmopathy occurred within 18 months of follow-up.

For repertoire sequencing, the TCR beta CDR3 regions were amplified from RNA transcripts. First-round RT-PCR employed HTBI primers, with a second-round multiplex PCR after it. TCRdb reprocessed the multiplex PCR reads via MiXCR and lists one record per CDR3 protein. In the table there are a few hundred thousand distinct CDR3 sequences, less than 40% of which are singletons. The CDR3 has 16 amino acids. Germline lookup yields CDR1 KGHSH and CDR2 LQKENI. J lost 4 bases, V lost 3 bases, and 9 bases had no gene match. Sequencing was performed on peripheral blood or thyroid tissue (not recorded which). This chain joins TRBV18 and TRBJ1-2; 9 bases align to TRBD1. The receptor's source is an adult man with Graves' hyperthyroidism. CDR3 sequence (DNA): TGTGCCAGCTCACCGACGGGACAGGGTATTGGCTATGGCTACACCTTC. This sequence encodes CASSPTGQGIGYGYTF.